This TCR beta chain was recovered during a study of blood T cell repertoires in COVID-19. Study context: COVID-19 samples from acute and convalescent phases originated in the United States, Italy and Spain.

Authors' processing steps: Amplification from reference gene primers served as the basis for estimated nucleated cell counts. Assay: immunoSEQ multiplex PCR; the TCRdb copy retains only in-frame clones and omits some. V, J and clone size are those of that table, while D and trimming were read from the DNA. The sample includes tens of thousands of clones, 65% to 90% of them seen just once. With V trimmed by 5 bases and J by 7 bases, 10 bases remained unmatched. The CDR3 is 14 amino acids. Looked up from germline, CDR1 is LNHDA and CDR2 is SQIVND (reference sequence). The material sequenced was peripheral blood. This clonotype was obtained from a man between 65 and 79 years old with acute or convalescent COVID-19. This chain connects TRBV19 to TRBJ2-7, with 8 bases that match TRBD2. CDR3 coding DNA: TGTGCCAGTAGTTTTAGCGGGATAGGAGGGGAGCAGTACTTC. Encoded protein: CASSFSGIGGEQYF.